The 9 T cell receptor beta chains listed next were all sequenced from one sample in a study of blood T cell repertoires in COVID-19. The table came from immunoSEQ multiplex PCR; TCRdb's copy has only in-frame clones and leaves some out. The sample shows around 150,000 clones, 65% to 90% of them seen only once. The sequenced sample consisted of peripheral blood. The source of these receptors is a man between 65 and 80 years old with acute or convalescent COVID-19.

In DNA, the CDR3 is TGTGCCAGCGTCGGCATTTACATGGGACAGGACGCCGACGAGCAGTACTTC. Encoded protein: CASVGIYMGQDADEQYF. The genes are TRBV28 and TRBJ2-7; TRBD1 aligns across 8 bases. The CDR3 has 17 amino acids. V lost 8 bases and J lost 5; bases outside the gene matches: 20. The V gene's germline CDR1 is MDHEN and CDR2 SYDVKM.

This clone was counted a single time. V and J are TRBV9 and TRBJ2-2; D remains unclear. V dropped 1 base and J dropped 6 bases, with 4 bases sitting between them. The CDR3 runs 12 residues. Germline V lookup: CDR1 SGDLS, CDR2 YYNGEE. Here the CDR3 DNA reads TGTGCCAGCAGCGTACTCCCCGGGGAGCTGTTTTTT. Translation: CASSVLPGELFF.

V and J are TRBV29-1 and TRBJ2-2, with D unresolved. Germline loops: CDR1 SQVTM, CDR2 ANQGSEA. The CDR3 has 12 amino acids. V was shortened by 4 bases and J by 4 bases, with 7 bases between the two germline ends. CDR3 in DNA: TGCAGCGTTGTGGTCAGCACCGGGGAGCTGTTTTTT. Protein product: CSVVVSTGELFF.

V and J are TRBV5-6 and TRBJ2-1, with 10 nucleotides matching TRBD2. CDR3 length: 16 amino acids. Trimming at V came to 4 bases and at J to 4 bases, leaving 8 bases not matched to a gene. Germline CDR1 reads SGHDT; CDR2 reads YYEEEE. In DNA form, the CDR3 reads TGTGCCAGCAGCCTGGGGTCTAGCGGGAGATACAATGAGCAGTTCTTC. Protein product: CASSLGSSGRYNEQFF. Full variable domain (rest looked up from reference TRBV5-6 and TRBJ2-1): DAGVTQSPTHLIKTRGQQVTLRCSPKSGHDTVSWYQQALGQGPQFIFQYYEEEERQRGNFPDRFSGHQFPNYSSELNVNALLLGDSALYLCASSLGSSGRYNEQFFGPGTRLTVL.

V is TRBV5-5 and J is TRBJ2-1, with 8 bases fitting TRBD2. The germline V gene encodes CDR1 SGHKS and CDR2 YYEKEE (reference sequence). V lost 4 bases and J lost 10; bases outside the gene matches: 10. This CDR3 region has 14 residues. The CDR3 is CASSTGTRAQEQFF. CDR3 nucleotide sequence: TGTGCCAGCAGCACCGGGACTAGGGCCCAGGAGCAGTTCTTC.

The genes are TRBV5-1 and TRBJ1-4; possible D gene TRBD1, 5 bases. Germline assignment: CDR1 SGHRS and CDR2 YFSETQ. V was shortened by 5 bases and J by 6 bases, with 17 bases between the two germline ends. The CDR3 has 15 amino acids. The CDR3 bases are TGCGCCAGCAGTCTGGCGGGGGGAGCCGATGAAAAACTGTTTTTT. Its translation: CASSLAGGADEKLFF. Variable domain in full (rest from reference TRBV5-1 and TRBJ1-4): KAGVTQTPRYLIKTRGQQVTLSCSPISGHRSVSWYQQTPGQGLQFLFEYFSETQRNKGNFPGRFSGRQFSNSRSEMNVSTLELGDSALYLCASSLAGGADEKLFFGSGTQLSVL.

This clone has a single count. The chain is built from TRBV28 and TRBJ2-6; 7 positions match TRBD1. There are 13 residues in the CDR3. V shed 10 bases, J shed 4 bases, and the junction held 4 bases outside the gene matches. CDR1 MDHEN and CDR2 SYDVKM come from the germline V gene. The CDR3 protein is CATHRGGANVLTF. The CDR3, as DNA: TGTGCCACCCACAGGGGAGGGGCCAACGTCCTGACTTTC.

The V call is TRBV9, the J call TRBJ1-3; D ambiguous. V was clipped by 4 bases and J by 0 bases, with 5 bases between them. CDR3 length equals 13 residues. The germline gives CDR1 SGDLS, CDR2 YYNGEE. The CDR3 region has the DNA TGTGCCAGCAGCCGGAGCTCTGGAAACACCATATATTTT. Translation: CASSRSSGNTIYF.

Written as DNA, the CDR3 is TGTGCCAGCAGTGAACCCCTTAGCGGCCAAGAGACCCAGTACTTC. This codes for CASSEPLSGQETQYF. The chain couples TRBV6-1 to TRBJ2-5; TRBD2 is a possible D gene (6 bases). Deletions cut 2 bases from V and 1 base from J, with 11 bases between. The CDR3 is made up of 15 amino acids. Germline V CDR1 and CDR2: MNHNS, SASEGT.